This T cell receptor beta chain emerged from a study of blood T cell repertoires in COVID-19. Study background: The United States, Italy and Spain supplied acute and convalescent COVID-19 samples.

Germline-derived CDR1 and CDR2 are MDHEN and SYDVKM. The CDR3 has 17 residues. The J segment lost 1 base and the V segment lost 6 bases, leaving 10 bases of the junction unmatched. Here immunoSEQ multiplex PCR was the method, and the copy in TCRdb shows in-frame clones only, minus some. The table lists around 120,000 clones, 88% of them singletons. The chain recombines TRBV28 with TRBJ2-2, with TRBD1 identical over 8 bases. The sequenced sample was peripheral blood. The TCR sequence derives from a human donor in a cohort sampled during active COVID-19. The CDR3 coding sequence is TGTGCCAGCAGCCTAGGGAGTGGGACAGGGAACACCGGGGAGCTGTTTTTT. It specifies CASSLGSGTGNTGELFF.